Listed here are 7 T cell receptor beta chains from one sample, sequenced in a study of cytomegalovirus exposure and HLA in healthy donors. This PCR relied on a set of 60 Vbeta primers and 13 Jbeta primers. TCRdb's copy holds only in-frame clones and misses some; the assay was immunoSEQ multiplex PCR. The table includes 70,000 to 90,000 clones, roughly 75% detected once. The specimen was PBMCs. Receptor source: a man in his forties in good health and CMV-seronegative.

The chain employs TRBV25-1 and TRBJ2-1; D is ambiguous. V was shortened by 6 bases and J by 4 bases, with 10 bases between the two germline ends. Looked up from germline, CDR1 is MGHDK and CDR2 is SYGVNS. This CDR3 contains 13 residues. Here the CDR3 reads CASRGLGYNEQFF. DNA for the CDR3: TGTGCCAGCAGGGGTCTCGGGTACAATGAGCAGTTCTTC.

The chain joins TRBV5-6 to TRBJ1-2, with a tentative D call TRBD1 (5 bases). Trimming pared 4 bases from V and 9 bases from J, leaving 10 bases between. In germline, CDR1 is SGHDT, CDR2 YYEEEE. The CDR3 length is 11 residues. The CDR3, as DNA: TGTGCCAGCAGCACGGACATTCGCTACACCTTC. Its protein is CASSTDIRYTF.

This rearrangement joins TRBV27 to TRBJ1-5, with unresolved D. The V end lost 3 bases, the J end lost 5 bases, and 5 bases lay between the germline ends. Germline V gives CDR1 MNHEY, CDR2 SMNVEV (reference sequence). The length of the CDR3 is 12 residues. The CDR3 spells CASSFRDQPQHF. The CDR3 region has the DNA TGTGCCAGCAGTTTTAGAGATCAGCCCCAGCATTTT.

The chain couples TRBV29-1 to TRBJ2-7; TRBD2 is a possible D gene (6 bases). The germline V gene has CDR1 SQVTM and CDR2 ANQGSEA. V lost 4 bases and J lost 4, with 14 bases in between. The CDR3 is 13 residues long. In nucleotides, the CDR3 is TGCAGCGTTGCCGCTAGCGTCGGATACGAGCAGTACTTC. Protein: CSVAASVGYEQYF.

The V and J genes are TRBV2 and TRBJ1-2; D remains unclear. The V and J ends lost 7 bases and 7 bases respectively, with 10 bases between them. Germline V gives CDR1 SNHLY, CDR2 FYNNEI. CDR3 size: 11 residues. In DNA, the CDR3 is TGTGCCAGCATTCAGGTTTCTGGCTACACCTTC. Translation gives CASIQVSGYTF.

The chain couples TRBV28 to TRBJ2-1, with 8 bases fitting TRBD1. The CDR3 runs to 13 residues. V gave up 6 bases and J gave up 6 bases; unmatched junction bases: 4. Germline V CDR1 and CDR2: MDHEN, SYDVKM. CDR3 in DNA: TGTGCCAGCAGCAGGACAGGGAGCAATGAGCAGTTCTTC. Residues: CASSRTGSNEQFF.

The chain combines TRBV9 with TRBJ1-3, with 7 bases identical to TRBD1. The CDR3 consists of 15 residues. V was pared by 3 bases and J by 0 bases, with 3 bases of the junction left unmatched. Germline V lookup: CDR1 SGDLS, CDR2 YYNGEE. Written as DNA, the CDR3 is TGTGCCAGCAGCGGAAGGGACAGCTCTGGAAACACCATATATTTT. It translates to CASSGRDSSGNTIYF.